This T cell receptor beta chain was profiled in a study of T cell repertoires in cytomegalovirus infection. Study background: Public TCR beta signature analysis indicated the presence of both CMV infection and matching HLA type.

As regards this clonotype: Its antigen remains unidentified.

TCRdb passed the reads through MiXCR, listing each CDR3 protein once. This sample has about 310,000 distinct CDR3 sequences, with 15% to 20% found just once. Study-level results: It was HLA-C-restricted CMV-specific TCR beta clonotypes that dominated the response ex vivo. Cumulative public TCR beta family frequency identified CMV carriers with the relevant HLA.

The clonotype was recovered from a human donor in good health (CMV status not recorded). Some clones in this sample may be carry-over from other donors' samples. Material for sequencing was PBMCs.

In DNA, the CDR3 is TGTGCCAGCTCCCCCCAGGACTACACCGGGGAGCTGTTTTTT. It is translated as CASSPQDYTGELFF. The chain is built from TRBV18 and TRBJ2-2, with D possibly TRBD2 on 5 matching bases. V was shortened by 6 bases and J by 3 bases, with 11 bases between the two germline ends. The CDR3 loop spans 14 amino acids. Germline CDR1 reads KGHSH; CDR2 reads LQKENI.